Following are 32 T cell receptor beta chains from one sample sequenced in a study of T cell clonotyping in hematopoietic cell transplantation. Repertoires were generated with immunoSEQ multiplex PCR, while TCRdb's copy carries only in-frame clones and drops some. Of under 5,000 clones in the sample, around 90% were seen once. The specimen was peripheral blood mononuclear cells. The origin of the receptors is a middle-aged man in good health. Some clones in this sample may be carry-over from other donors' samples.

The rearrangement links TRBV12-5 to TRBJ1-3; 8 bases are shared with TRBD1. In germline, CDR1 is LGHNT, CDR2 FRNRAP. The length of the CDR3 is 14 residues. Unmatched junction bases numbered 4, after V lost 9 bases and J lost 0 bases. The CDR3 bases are TGTGCTAGCGGACAGGGCTACTCTGGAAACACCATATATTTT. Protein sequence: CASGQGYSGNTIYF.

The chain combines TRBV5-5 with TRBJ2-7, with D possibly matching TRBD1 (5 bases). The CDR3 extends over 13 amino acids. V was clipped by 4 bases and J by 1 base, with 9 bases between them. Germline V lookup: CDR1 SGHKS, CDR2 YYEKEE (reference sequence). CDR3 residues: CASSEGDSYEQYF. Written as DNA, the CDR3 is TGTGCCAGCAGCGAAGGGGATTCCTACGAGCAGTACTTC.

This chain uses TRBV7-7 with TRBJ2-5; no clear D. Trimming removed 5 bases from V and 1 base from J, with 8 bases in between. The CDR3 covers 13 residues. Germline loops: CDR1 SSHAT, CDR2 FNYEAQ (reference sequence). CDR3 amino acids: CASSPQPQETQYF. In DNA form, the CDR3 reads TGTGCCAGCAGCCCACAGCCCCAAGAGACCCAGTACTTC. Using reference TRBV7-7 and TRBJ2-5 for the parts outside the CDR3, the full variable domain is GAGVSQSPRYKVTKRGQDVTLRCDPISSHATLYWYQQALGQGPEFLTYFNYEAQPDKSGLPSDRFSAERPEGSISTLTIQRTEQRDSAMYRCASSPQPQETQYFGPGTRLLVL.

The CDR3 region is CASSPGPGGSYNEQFF. The CDR3 DNA reads as TGTGCCAGCAGCCCCGGCCCAGGGGGGTCCTACAATGAGCAGTTCTTC. This sequence joins TRBV7-2 and TRBJ2-1, with D perhaps TRBD1 (7 bases). V lost 5 bases and J 1 base, leaving 15 bases between the germline ends. The germline V gene encodes CDR1 SGHTA and CDR2 FQGNSA. The CDR3 runs to 16 residues.

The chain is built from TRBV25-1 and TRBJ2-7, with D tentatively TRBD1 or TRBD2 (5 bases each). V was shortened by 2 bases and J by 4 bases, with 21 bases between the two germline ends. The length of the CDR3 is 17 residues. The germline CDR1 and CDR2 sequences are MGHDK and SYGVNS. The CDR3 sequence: CASSEKVTGGRPYEQYF. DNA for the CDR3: TGTGCCAGCAGTGAAAAAGTGACTGGGGGAAGACCTTACGAGCAGTACTTC.

The CDR3 loop is CASSLTGIGYTF. The CDR3 bases are TGTGCCAGCAGCTTGACAGGGATTGGCTACACCTTC. This chain uses TRBV5-4 with TRBJ1-2; possibly TRBD1 for D (6 bases). Trimming pared 1 base from V and 7 bases from J, leaving 8 bases between. Germline V lookup: CDR1 SGHNT, CDR2 YYREEE (reference sequence). This CDR3 contains 12 residues.

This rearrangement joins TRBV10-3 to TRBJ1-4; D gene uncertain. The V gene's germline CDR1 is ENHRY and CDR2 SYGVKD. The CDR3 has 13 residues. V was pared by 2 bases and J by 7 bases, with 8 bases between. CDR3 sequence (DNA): TGTGCCATCAGTGAGGTGCCAGGTGAAAAACTGTTTTTT. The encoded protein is CAISEVPGEKLFF.

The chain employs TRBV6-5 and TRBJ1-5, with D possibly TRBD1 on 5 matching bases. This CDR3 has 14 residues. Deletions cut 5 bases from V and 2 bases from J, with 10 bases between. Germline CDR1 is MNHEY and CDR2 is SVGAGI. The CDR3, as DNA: TGTGCCAGCAGTGGGGCAGGACGCAATCAGCCCCAGCATTTT. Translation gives CASSGAGRNQPQHF.

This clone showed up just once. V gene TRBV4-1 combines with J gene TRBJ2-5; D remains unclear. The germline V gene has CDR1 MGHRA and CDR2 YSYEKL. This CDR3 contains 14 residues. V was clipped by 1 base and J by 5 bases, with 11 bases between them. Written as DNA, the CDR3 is TGCGCCAGCAGCCAAGTTGATTTCGGGGAGACCCAGTACTTC. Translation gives CASSQVDFGETQYF.

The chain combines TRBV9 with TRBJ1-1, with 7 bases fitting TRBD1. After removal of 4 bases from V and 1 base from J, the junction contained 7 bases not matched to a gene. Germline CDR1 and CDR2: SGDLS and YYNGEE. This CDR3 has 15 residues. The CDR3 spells CASSPGGGGNTEAFF. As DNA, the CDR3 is TGTGCCAGCAGCCCAGGGGGAGGGGGGAACACTGAAGCTTTCTTT.

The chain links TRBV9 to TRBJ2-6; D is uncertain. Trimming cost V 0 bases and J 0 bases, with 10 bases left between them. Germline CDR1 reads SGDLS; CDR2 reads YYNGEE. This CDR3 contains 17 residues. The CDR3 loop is CASSVDGLSSGANVLTF. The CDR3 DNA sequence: TGTGCCAGCAGCGTAGATGGGTTATCCTCTGGGGCCAACGTCCTGACTTTC.

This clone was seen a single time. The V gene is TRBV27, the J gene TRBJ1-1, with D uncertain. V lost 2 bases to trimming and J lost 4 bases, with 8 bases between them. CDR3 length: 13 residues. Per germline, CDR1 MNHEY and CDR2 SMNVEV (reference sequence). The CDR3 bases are TGTGCCAGCAGTTTACAGGAGAGCACTGAAGCTTTCTTT. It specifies CASSLQESTEAFF.

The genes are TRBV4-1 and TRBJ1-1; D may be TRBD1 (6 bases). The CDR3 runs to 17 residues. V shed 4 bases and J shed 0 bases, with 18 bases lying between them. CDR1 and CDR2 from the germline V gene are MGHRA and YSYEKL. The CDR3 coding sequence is TGCGCCAGCAGCCGAGGGGGGATAGCGGTCATGAACACTGAAGCTTTCTTT. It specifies CASSRGGIAVMNTEAFF.

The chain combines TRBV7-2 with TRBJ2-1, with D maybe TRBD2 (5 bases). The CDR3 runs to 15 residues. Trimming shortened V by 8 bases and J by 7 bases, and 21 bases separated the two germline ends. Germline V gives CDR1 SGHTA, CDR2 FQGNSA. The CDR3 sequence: CASAIEGLPFNEQFF. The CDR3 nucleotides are TGTGCCAGCGCGATCGAGGGTTTACCGTTTAATGAGCAGTTCTTC.

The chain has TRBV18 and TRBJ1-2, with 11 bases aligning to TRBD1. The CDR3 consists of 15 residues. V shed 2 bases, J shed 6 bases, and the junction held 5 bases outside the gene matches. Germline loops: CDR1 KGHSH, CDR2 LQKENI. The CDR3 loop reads CASSPSGQGAHGYTF. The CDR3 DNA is TGTGCCAGCTCACCATCCGGACAGGGGGCACATGGCTACACCTTC. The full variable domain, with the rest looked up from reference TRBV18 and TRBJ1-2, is NAGVMQNPRHLVRRRGQEARLRCSPMKGHSHVYWYRQLPEEGLKFMVYLQKENIIDESGMPKERFSAEFPKEGPSILRIQQVVRGDSAAYFCASSPSGQGAHGYTFGSGTRLTVV.

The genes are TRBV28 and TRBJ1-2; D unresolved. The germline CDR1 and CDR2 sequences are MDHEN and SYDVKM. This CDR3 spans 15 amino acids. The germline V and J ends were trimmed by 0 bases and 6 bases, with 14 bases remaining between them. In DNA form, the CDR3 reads TGTGCCAGCAGTTTATGGCAGGTGGGAACGGATGGCTACACCTTC. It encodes CASSLWQVGTDGYTF.

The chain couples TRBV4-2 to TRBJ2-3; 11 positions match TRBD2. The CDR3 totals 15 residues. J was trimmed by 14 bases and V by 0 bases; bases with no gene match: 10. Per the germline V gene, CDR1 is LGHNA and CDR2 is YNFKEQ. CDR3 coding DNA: TGTGCCAGCAGCCAAGATGACGGGACTAGCGGTCCCAGGTATTTT. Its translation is CASSQDDGTSGPRYF.

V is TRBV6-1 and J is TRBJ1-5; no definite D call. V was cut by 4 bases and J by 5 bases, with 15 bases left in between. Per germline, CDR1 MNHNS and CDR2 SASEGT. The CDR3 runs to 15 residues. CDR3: CASSVGGLVDQPQHF. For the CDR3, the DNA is TGTGCCAGCAGTGTTGGTGGGTTAGTGGATCAGCCCCAGCATTTT.

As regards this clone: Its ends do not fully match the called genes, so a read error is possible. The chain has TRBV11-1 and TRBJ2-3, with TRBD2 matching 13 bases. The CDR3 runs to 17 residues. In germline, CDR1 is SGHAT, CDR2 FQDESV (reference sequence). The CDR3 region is CTSSPGLAGRSTDTQYF. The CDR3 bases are TGTACCAGCAGCCCGGGACTAGCGGGGAGATCCACAGATACGCAGTATTTT.

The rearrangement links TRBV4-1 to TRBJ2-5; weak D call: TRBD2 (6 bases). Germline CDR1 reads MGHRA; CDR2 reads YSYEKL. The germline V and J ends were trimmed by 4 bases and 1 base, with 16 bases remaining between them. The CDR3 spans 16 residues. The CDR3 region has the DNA TGCGCCAGCAGCCCTCCAGGGCGGGGCCTCCAAGAGACCCAGTACTTC. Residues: CASSPPGRGLQETQYF.

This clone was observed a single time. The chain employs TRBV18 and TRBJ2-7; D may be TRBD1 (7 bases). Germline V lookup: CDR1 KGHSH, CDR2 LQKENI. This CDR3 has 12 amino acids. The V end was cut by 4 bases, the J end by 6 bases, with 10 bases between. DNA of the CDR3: TGTGCCAGCTCACGACAGGGACTCGAGCAGTACTTC. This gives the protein CASSRQGLEQYF.

The CDR3 is CASSYYAPPSNQPQHF. The CDR3 DNA sequence: TGTGCCAGCAGTTACTACGCGCCACCAAGCAATCAGCCCCAGCATTTT. This chain uses TRBV6-6 with TRBJ1-5, with D unresolved. Germline V gives CDR1 MNHNY, CDR2 SVGAGI (reference sequence). This CDR3 spans 16 amino acids. Deletions cut 1 base from V and 1 base from J, with 11 bases between.

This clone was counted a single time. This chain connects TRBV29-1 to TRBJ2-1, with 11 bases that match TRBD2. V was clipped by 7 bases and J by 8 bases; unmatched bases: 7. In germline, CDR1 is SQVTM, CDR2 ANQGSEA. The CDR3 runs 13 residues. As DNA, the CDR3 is TGCAGCGCCCAGACTAGCGGGATTTATGAGCAGTTCTTC. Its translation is CSAQTSGIYEQFF.

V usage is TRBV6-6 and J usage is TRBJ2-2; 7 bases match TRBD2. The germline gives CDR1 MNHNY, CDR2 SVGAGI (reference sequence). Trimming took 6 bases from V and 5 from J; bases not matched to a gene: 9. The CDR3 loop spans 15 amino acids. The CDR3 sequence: CASSPLADTTGELFF. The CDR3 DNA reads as TGTGCCAGCAGCCCTCTAGCGGATACGACCGGGGAGCTGTTTTTT.

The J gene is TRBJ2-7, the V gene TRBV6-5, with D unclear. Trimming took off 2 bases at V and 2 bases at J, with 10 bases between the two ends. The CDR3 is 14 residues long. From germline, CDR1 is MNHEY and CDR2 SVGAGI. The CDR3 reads CASSYRPPPYEQYF. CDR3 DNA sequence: TGTGCCAGCAGTTACAGGCCTCCCCCCTACGAGCAGTACTTC.

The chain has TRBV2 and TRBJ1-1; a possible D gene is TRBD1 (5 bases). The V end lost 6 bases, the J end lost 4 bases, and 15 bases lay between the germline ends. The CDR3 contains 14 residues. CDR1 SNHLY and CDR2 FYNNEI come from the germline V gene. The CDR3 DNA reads TGTGCCAGCAGCGCCTCTATGGGGGGCACTGAAGCTTTCTTT. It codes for CASSASMGGTEAFF.

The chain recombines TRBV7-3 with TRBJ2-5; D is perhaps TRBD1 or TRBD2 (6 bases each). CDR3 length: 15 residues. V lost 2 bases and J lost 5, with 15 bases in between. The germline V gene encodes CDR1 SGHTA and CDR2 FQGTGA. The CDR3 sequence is CASSLGGHRGETQYF. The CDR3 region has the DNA TGTGCCAGCAGCTTAGGGGGGCACCGGGGGGAGACCCAGTACTTC.

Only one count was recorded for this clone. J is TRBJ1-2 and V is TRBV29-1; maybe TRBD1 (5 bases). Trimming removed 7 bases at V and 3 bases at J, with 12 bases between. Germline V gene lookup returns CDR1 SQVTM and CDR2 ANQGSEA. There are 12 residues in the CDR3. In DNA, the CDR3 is TGCAGCGGGAAGACAGTAGACTATGGCTACACCTTC. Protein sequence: CSGKTVDYGYTF.

The CDR3 is CASSPQGIEQYF. The CDR3 nucleotides are TGTGCCAGCTCACCACAAGGGATTGAGCAGTACTTC. The chain employs TRBV18 and TRBJ2-7; D not resolved. CDR1 and CDR2 (germline): KGHSH, LQKENI. With 1 base removed from V and 7 bases from J, the gap between germline ends came to 8 bases. CDR3 length: 12 amino acids.

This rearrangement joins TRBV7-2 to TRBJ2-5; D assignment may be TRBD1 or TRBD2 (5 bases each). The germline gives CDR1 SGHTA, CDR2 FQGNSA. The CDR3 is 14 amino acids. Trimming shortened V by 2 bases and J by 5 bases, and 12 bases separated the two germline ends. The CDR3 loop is CASSLQGTGETQYF. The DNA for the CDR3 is TGTGCCAGCAGCTTACAAGGGACGGGGGAGACCCAGTACTTC.

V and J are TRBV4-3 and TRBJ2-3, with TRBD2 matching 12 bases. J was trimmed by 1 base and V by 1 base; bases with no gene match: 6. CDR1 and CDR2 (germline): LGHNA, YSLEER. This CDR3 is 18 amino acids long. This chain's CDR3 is CASSQGASGRGGTDTQYF. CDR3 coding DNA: TGCGCCAGCAGCCAAGGTGCTAGCGGGAGGGGGGGCACAGATACGCAGTATTTT.

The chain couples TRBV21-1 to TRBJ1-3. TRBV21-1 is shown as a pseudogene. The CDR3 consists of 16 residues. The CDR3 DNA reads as TGTGCCAGCAGCAAAGATCCGGGGCTGCAAGGAAACACCATATATTTT. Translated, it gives CASSKDPGLQGNTIYF.